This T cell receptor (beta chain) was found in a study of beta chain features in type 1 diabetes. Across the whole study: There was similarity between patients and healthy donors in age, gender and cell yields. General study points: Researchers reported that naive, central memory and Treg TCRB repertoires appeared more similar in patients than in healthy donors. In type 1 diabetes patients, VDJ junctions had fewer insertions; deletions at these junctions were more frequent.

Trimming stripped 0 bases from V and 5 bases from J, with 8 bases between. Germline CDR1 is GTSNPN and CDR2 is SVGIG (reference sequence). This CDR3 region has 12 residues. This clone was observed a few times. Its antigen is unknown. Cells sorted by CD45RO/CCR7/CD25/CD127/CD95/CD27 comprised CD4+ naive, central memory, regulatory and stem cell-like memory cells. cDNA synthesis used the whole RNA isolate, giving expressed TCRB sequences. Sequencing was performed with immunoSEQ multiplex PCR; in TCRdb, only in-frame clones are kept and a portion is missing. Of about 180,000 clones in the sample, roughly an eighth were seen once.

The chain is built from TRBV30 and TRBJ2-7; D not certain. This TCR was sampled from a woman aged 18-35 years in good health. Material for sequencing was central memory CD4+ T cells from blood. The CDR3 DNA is TGTGCCTGGAGTGTAAATATCGACGAGCAGTACTTC. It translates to CAWSVNIDEQYF.